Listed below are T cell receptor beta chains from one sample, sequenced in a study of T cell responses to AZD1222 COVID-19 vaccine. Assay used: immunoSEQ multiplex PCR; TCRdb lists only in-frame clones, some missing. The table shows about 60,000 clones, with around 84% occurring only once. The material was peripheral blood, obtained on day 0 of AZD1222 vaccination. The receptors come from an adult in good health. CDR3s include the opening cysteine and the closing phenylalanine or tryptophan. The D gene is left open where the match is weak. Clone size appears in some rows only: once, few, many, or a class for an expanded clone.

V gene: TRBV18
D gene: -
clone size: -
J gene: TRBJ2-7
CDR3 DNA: TGTGCCAGCTCACCGGCCTGGGGCTCCTACGAGCAGTACTTC
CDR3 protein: CASSPAWGSYEQYF

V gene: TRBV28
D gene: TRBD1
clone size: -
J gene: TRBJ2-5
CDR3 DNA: TGTGCCAGCATCCAATACTCGGACAGGGGATTTGGGGAGACCCAGTACTTC
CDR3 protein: CASIQYSDRGFGETQYF

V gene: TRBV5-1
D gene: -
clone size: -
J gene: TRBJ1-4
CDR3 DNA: TGCGCCAGCGCCGAAGCCGACAGACGGGGAGAAAAACTGTTTTTT
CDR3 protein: CASAEADRRGEKLFF

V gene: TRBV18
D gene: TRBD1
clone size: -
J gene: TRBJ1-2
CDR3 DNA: TGTGCCAGCTCCCCATCAGTTCTCGGACAGGGGAGCGGCTACACCTTC
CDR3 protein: CASSPSVLGQGSGYTF

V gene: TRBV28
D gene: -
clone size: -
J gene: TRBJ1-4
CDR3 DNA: TGTGCCAGCACCACGGGGGGAGGGCTTAATGAAAAACTGTTTTTT
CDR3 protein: CASTTGGGLNEKLFF

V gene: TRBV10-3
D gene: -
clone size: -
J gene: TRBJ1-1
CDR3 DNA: TGTGCCATCAGTGACCTCCAGGGGAAGAACACTGAAGCTTTCTTT
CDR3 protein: CAISDLQGKNTEAFF

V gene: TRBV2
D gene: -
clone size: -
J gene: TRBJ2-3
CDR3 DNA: TGTGCCAGCAGGGACCAAATAGGCACAGATACGCAGTATTTT
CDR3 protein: CASRDQIGTDTQYF

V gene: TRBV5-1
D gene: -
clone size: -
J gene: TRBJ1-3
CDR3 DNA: TGCGCCAGCAGCTTGTTTAGTATCGGGGCGAGCTCTGGAAACACCATATATTTT
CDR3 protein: CASSLFSIGASSGNTIYF

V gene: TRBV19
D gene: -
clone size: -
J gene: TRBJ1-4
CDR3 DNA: TGTGCCAGTAGCGGACAGCTTAATGAAAAACTGTTTTTT
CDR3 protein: CASSGQLNEKLFF

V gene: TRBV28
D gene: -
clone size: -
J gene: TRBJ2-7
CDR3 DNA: TGTGCCAGCAGTTTCGGCGGAAACTACGAGCAGTACTTC
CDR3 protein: CASSFGGNYEQYF

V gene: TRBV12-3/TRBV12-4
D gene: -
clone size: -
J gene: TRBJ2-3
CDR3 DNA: TGTGCCAGCACCCCGGGTGGAGATACGCAGTATTTT
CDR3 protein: CASTPGGDTQYF

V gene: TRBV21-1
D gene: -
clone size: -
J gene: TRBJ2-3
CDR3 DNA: TGTGCCAGCAGGGGGGCTAGCGGGAAGGTAGATACGCAGTATTTT
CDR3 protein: CASRGASGKVDTQYF

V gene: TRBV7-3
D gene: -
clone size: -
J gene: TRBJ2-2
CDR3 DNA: TGTGCCAGCAGCTTAACGCAGGGGACCACCCGCCCCGGGGAGCTGTTTTTT
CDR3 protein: CASSLTQGTTRPGELFF

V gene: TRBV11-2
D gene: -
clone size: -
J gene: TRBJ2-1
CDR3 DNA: TGTGCCAGCAGCTCACTACGGAGGAATGAGCAGTTCTTC
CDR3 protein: CASSSLRRNEQFF

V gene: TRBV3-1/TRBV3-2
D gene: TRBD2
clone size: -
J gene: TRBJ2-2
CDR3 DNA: TGTGCCAGCAGCTCCCGGACTAGCGGGATGGAGCTGTTTTTT
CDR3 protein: CASSSRTSGMELFF

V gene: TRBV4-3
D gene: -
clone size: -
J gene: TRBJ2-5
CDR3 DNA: TGCGCCAGCAGCCAAGATATCACTGAGCAAGAGACCCAGTACTTC
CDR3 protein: CASSQDITEQETQYF

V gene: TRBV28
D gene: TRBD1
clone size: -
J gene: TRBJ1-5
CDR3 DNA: TGTGCCAGCAGTTTATGGGGAGCGACAGGGATAGGTCAGCCCCAGCATTTT
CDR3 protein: CASSLWGATGIGQPQHF

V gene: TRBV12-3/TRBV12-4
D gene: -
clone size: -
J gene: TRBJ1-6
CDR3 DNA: TGTGCCAGCAGTTTTACGGGTAATTCACCCCTCCACTTT
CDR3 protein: CASSFTGNSPLHF

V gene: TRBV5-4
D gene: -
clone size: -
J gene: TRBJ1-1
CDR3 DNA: TGTGCCAGCAGCTTGGACCAGTGGGCCCAAGGGTTGAACACTGAAGCTTTCTTT
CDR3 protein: CASSLDQWAQGLNTEAFF

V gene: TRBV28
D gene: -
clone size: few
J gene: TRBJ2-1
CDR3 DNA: TGTGCCAGCAGTTTAGGAGGGAGAGCGGAAAATGAGCAGTTCTTC
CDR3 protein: CASSLGGRAENEQFF

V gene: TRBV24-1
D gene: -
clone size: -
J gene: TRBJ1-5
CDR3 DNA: TGTGCCACCAGTGATGAACAGGCAAGCAATCAGCCCCAGCATTTT
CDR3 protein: CATSDEQASNQPQHF

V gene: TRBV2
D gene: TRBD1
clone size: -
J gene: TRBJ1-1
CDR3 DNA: TGTGCCAGCAGTTACGACAGGGAGAGAGCTGAAGCTTTCTTT
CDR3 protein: CASSYDRERAEAFF

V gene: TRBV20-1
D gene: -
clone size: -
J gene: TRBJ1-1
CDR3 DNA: TGCCGGGGGGGCCCGAACACTGAAGCTTTCTTT
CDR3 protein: CRGGPNTEAFF

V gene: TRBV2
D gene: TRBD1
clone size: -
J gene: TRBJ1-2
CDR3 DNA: TGTGCCAGCACCGAATGGACAGGGAATGGCTACACCTTC
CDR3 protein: CASTEWTGNGYTF

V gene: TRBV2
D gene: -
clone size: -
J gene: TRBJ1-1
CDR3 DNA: TGTGCCAGCATTCAGGGACGGGGCATCGGGGACACTGAAGCTTTCTTT
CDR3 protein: CASIQGRGIGDTEAFF

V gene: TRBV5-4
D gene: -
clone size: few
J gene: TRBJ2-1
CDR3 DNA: TGTGCCAGCAGCACCACCCGAACCGGGGGATCCTACAATGAGCAGTTCTTC
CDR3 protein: CASSTTRTGGSYNEQFF

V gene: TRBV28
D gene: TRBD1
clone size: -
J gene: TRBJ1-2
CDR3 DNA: TGTGCCAGCACCTCGGGACAGACCTATGGCTACACCTTC
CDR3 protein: CASTSGQTYGYTF

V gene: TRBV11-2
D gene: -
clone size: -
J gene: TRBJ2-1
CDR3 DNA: TGTGCCACCCAGCTGGTGAGCTCCTACAATGAGCAGTTCTTC
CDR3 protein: CATQLVSSYNEQFF

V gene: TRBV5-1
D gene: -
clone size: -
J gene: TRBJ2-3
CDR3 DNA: TGCGCCAGCAGCCCGGGGGGCGCTACCCTCACAGATACGCAGTATTTT
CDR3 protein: CASSPGGATLTDTQYF

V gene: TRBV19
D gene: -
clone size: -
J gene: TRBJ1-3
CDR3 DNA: TGTGCCAGTAGGAACAGGCTAGACTCTGGAAACACCATATATTTT
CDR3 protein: CASRNRLDSGNTIYF

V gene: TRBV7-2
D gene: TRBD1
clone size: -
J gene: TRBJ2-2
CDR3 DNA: TGTGCCAGCAGCTGGCAGGGGGCCGGGGAGCTGTTTTTT
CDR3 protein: CASSWQGAGELFF

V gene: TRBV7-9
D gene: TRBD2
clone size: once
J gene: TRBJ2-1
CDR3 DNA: TGTGCCAGCAGCTTCCCCAAGGGGACTAGCGATTACAATGAGCAGTTCTTC
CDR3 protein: CASSFPKGTSDYNEQFF

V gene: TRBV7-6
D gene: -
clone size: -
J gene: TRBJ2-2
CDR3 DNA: TGTGCCAGCAGCCCAAACCTCCTAGCAACCACCGGGGAGCTGTTTTTT
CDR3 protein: CASSPNLLATTGELFF

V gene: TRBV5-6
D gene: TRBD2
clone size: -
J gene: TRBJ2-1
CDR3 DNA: TGTGCCAGCAGCTTGGGACTAGCAAGCAATGAGCAGTTCTTC
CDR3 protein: CASSLGLASNEQFF

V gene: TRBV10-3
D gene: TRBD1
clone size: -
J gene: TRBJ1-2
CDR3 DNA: TGTGCCACCATGACAGGGAAAAAAGATGGCTACACCTTC
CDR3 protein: CATMTGKKDGYTF

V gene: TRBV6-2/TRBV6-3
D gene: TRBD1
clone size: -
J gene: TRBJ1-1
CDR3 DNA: TGTGCCAGCAGCACGGGACAGAACATGAACACTGAAGCTTTCTTT
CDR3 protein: CASSTGQNMNTEAFF

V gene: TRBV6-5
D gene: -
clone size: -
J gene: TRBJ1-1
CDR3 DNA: TGTGCCAGCAGACCTTATTGGGGGTTAAGCACTGAAGCTTTCTTT
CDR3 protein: CASRPYWGLSTEAFF

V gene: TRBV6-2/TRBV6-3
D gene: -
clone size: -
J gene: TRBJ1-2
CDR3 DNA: TGTGCCAGCAGCAAACCGGGGGGTGACTATGGCTACACCTTC
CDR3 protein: CASSKPGGDYGYTF

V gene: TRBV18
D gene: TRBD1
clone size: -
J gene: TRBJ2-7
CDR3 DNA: TGTGCCAGCTCACCAAGGGACAGGGGATACGAGCAGTACTTC
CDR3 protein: CASSPRDRGYEQYF